This TCR beta chain was found in a study of blood T cells in healthy people across ages. Primed by a sample-barcoded 5' primer and a J-beta primer mix, a second PCR proceeded for 7 to 11 cycles. Each CDR3 protein is one row after TCRdb ran MiXCR on the 5' RACE reads. In the table there are some 640,000 distinct CDR3 sequences, approximately 30% of which are singletons. Study observations and caveats: Aged donors had fewer naive CD4+ cells and lower diversity than long-lived donors. Unsorted PBMC input precluded a conclusive naive versus antigen-experienced comparison. The recorded TCR beta diversity per million T cells decreased in a roughly linear manner with age.

Concerning this clonotype itself: The antigen remains unidentified.

PBMCs, at least 7 million per sample, were isolated. The V gene lost 2 bases and the J gene lost 1 base, with 11 bases spanning the gap. CDR3 length: 15 residues. CDR1 and CDR2 from the germline V gene are SNHLY and FYNNEI. The chain combines TRBV2 with TRBJ1-1; D unresolved. This clonotype originated in a woman of 80 years or more in good health. Material: blood. CDR3 sequence reads: CASSELRVANTEAFF. For the CDR3, the DNA is TGTGCCAGCAGTGAATTGAGGGTGGCGAACACTGAAGCTTTCTTT.